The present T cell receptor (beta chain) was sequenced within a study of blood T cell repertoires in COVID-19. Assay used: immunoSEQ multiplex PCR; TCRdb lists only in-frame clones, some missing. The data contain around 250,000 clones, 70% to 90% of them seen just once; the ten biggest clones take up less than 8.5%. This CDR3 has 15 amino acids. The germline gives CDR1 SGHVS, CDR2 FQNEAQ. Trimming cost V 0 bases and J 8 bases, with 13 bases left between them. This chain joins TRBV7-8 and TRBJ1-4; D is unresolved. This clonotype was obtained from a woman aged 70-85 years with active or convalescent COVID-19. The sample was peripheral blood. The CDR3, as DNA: TGTGCCAGCAGCTTAGCGACCGGGGTGGTGGAAAAACTGTTTTTT. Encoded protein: CASSLATGVVEKLFF. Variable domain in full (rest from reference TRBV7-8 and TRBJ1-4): GAGVSQSPRYKVAKRGQDVALRCDPISGHVSLFWYQQALGQGPEFLTYFQNEAQLDKSGLPSDRFFAERPEGSVSTLKIQRTQQEDSAVYLCASSLATGVVEKLFFGSGTQLSVL.